The present entry profiles one T cell receptor beta chain with its context. The antigen remains undetermined. Trimming took 6 bases from V and 3 from J; bases not matched to a gene: 10. The CDR3 is made up of 16 amino acids. Germline values: CDR1 ENHRY, CDR2 SYGVKD. Primers for the PCR totalled 60 Vbeta and 13 Jbeta. Repertoires were generated with immunoSEQ multiplex PCR, while TCRdb's copy carries only in-frame clones and drops some. Among about 160,000 clones listed, around 88% were seen once. These data originate in a study of cytomegalovirus exposure and HLA in healthy donors. Study summary: Early released data comprised about 85 million unique TCRs from HLA-typed donors.

Study-level results: Earlier findings revealed that most TCR beta V segments proved productive either about 90% or about 30% of the time. In terms of immune exposure information, only CMV serostatus was available. Rare sequences made up most TCRs, while some public TCRs were found in many donors.

This rearrangement joins TRBV10-3 to TRBJ2-2; 7 bases map to TRBD2. This TCR derives from a woman under 30 in good health and CMV-seronegative. Sequenced material: PBMCs. This CDR3 is CAIRYPSGDYTGELFF. In DNA form, the CDR3 reads TGTGCCATCAGATACCCTAGCGGAGACTACACCGGGGAGCTGTTTTTT.